These 30 T cell receptor beta chains originate from one sample sequenced in a study of identical twins (dated by TCRdb to the mid-2010s). The library relied on 5' RACE. Sequencing relied on an Illumina HiSeq 2000. TCRdb reprocessing: public reads trimmed at Q25 with fastp, clones called with MiXCR, in-frame beta chains kept. A single entry per CDR3 protein holds the most common genes and DNA from its merged rows. Recorded for this sample are 400,000 to 500,000 distinct CDR3 sequences; roughly 13% of them occurred a single time. The top ten clones comprise approximately 0.98% of the sample. These data also featured in a second study, about yellow fever vaccine responses in identical twins.

Material for sequencing was CD4+ T cells sorted from blood. The receptors were sampled from a woman younger than 30 in good health.

This chain connects TRBV2 to TRBJ2-7, with D maybe TRBD2 (6 bases). Germline V lookup: CDR1 SNHLY, CDR2 FYNNEI. The CDR3 sequence is 13 residues long. In DNA, the CDR3 is TGTGGAGGGCGGAGGGCCTTTTCCTACGAGCAGTACTTC. Translated: CGGRRAFSYEQYF. Full variable domain (remainder filled in from reference TRBV2 and TRBJ2-7): EPEVTQTPSHQVTQMGQEVILRCVPISNHLYFYWYRQILGQKVEFLVSFYNNEISEKSEIFDDQFSVERPDGSNFTLKIRSTKLEDSAMYFCGGRRAFSYEQYFGPGTRLTVT.

The chain has TRBV7-9 and TRBJ2-7; D not resolved. CDR3 length equals 12 residues. Trimming took 4 bases from V and 4 from J, leaving 8 bases between them. CDR1 is SEHNR and CDR2 is FQNEAQ in the germline V gene (reference sequence). The CDR3 coding sequence is TGTGCCAGCAGCTCCTATACTTACGAGCAGTACTTC. Translating gives CASSSYTYEQYF.

This clonotype was found a few times. V and J are TRBV20-1 and TRBJ2-3, with TRBD2 identical over 8 bases. Per the germline V gene, CDR1 is DFQATT and CDR2 is SNEGSKA (reference sequence). The CDR3 length is 12 residues. The V segment lost 6 bases and the J segment 6 bases; nucleotides outside the gene matches: 5. CDR3 DNA sequence: TGCAGTGCCAGCGGGAGCTCCGATACGCAGTATTTT. Translating it yields CSASGSSDTQYF.

In this sample, this clonotype turned up many times. The rearrangement links TRBV12-3 or TRBV12-4 to TRBJ1-2, with D hard to call. CDR3 length: 13 residues. Trimming took off 1 base at V and 4 bases at J, with 7 bases between the two ends. The CDR3 DNA reads TGTGCCAGCAGTTTAGAGGTTTCCTATGGCTACACCTTC. It codes for CASSLEVSYGYTF.

As regards this clonotype: Possible read error: a much larger clone is one base away. The chain carries TRBV5-1 and TRBJ2-3, with 8 bases lining up with TRBD2. J lost 5 bases, V lost 1 base, and 9 bases had no gene match. CDR1 SGHRS and CDR2 YFSETQ come from the germline V gene. CDR3 length equals 16 residues. CDR3 protein: CASSLMVGRARDTQYF. CDR3 coding DNA: TGCGCCAGCAGCTTGATGGTCGGGAGGGCCAGAGATACGCAGTATTTT.

J is TRBJ2-1 and V is TRBV29-1, with D possibly TRBD1 on 6 matching bases. CDR3 length equals 13 residues. The germline CDR1 and CDR2 sequences are SQVTM and ANQGSEA. This CDR3 is CSYFGTHYNEQFF. The CDR3, as DNA: TGCAGTTATTTCGGGACACACTACAATGAGCAGTTCTTC.

The sample holds a few counts of this clonotype. J is TRBJ2-2 and V is TRBV19, with D maybe TRBD1 (6 bases). Trimming stripped 4 bases from V and 0 bases from J, with 9 bases between. The length of the CDR3 is 15 residues. Per germline, CDR1 LNHDA and CDR2 SQIVND (reference sequence). The CDR3 bases are TGTGCCAGTAGTAGGGCAGGGGCGAACACCGGGGAGCTGTTTTTT. Its protein is CASSRAGANTGELFF.

The gene calls are TRBV19 and TRBJ2-3; D gene ambiguous. From germline, CDR1 is LNHDA and CDR2 SQIVND (reference sequence). Trimming stripped 3 bases from V and 2 bases from J, with 9 bases between. The CDR3 has 14 residues. The CDR3 coding sequence is TGTGCCAGTAGTATCGGGTCTCCCACAGATACGCAGTATTTT. It yields the protein CASSIGSPTDTQYF.

The chain couples TRBV5-1 to TRBJ1-5; tentative D call: TRBD1 (5 bases). CDR1 SGHRS and CDR2 YFSETQ come from the germline V gene. This CDR3 comprises 13 residues. V was pared by 4 bases and J by 4 bases, with 9 bases between. CDR3 protein: CASSGGENQPQHF. CDR3 nucleotide sequence: TGCGCCAGCAGCGGGGGGGAAAATCAGCCCCAGCATTTT. Full variable domain (rest looked up from reference TRBV5-1 and TRBJ1-5): KAGVTQTPRYLIKTRGQQVTLSCSPISGHRSVSWYQQTPGQGLQFLFEYFSETQRNKGNFPGRFSGRQFSNSRSEMNVSTLELGDSALYLCASSGGENQPQHFGDGTRLSIL.

This clonotype occurred many times. J is TRBJ2-2 and V is TRBV5-1; the match to TRBD1 covers 7 bases. J lost 4 bases, V lost 3 bases, and 9 bases had no gene match. Germline lookup yields CDR1 SGHRS and CDR2 YFSETQ. The CDR3 length is 16 residues. In DNA form, the CDR3 reads TGCGCCAGCAGCTCAACAGACAGGGTCAGCACCGGGGAGCTGTTTTTT. This gives the protein CASSSTDRVSTGELFF. Filled out from reference TRBV5-1 and TRBJ2-2, the complete variable domain reads KAGVTQTPRYLIKTRGQQVTLSCSPISGHRSVSWYQQTPGQGLQFLFEYFSETQRNKGNFPGRFSGRQFSNSRSEMNVSTLELGDSALYLCASSSTDRVSTGELFFGEGSRLTVL.

The chain employs TRBV4-1 and TRBJ2-7; 9 nucleotides match TRBD2. The CDR3 length is 18 residues. With V trimmed by 0 bases and J by 5 bases, 14 bases remained unmatched. CDR1 and CDR2 from the germline V gene are MGHRA and YSYEKL. The CDR3: CASSQELFRGLASNEQYF. The CDR3 DNA follows: TGCGCCAGCAGCCAAGAATTATTTCGGGGACTAGCTAGCAACGAGCAGTACTTC.

This clonotype was observed a few times. The chain combines TRBV15 with TRBJ2-5, with D maybe TRBD2 (6 bases). V was clipped by 5 bases and J by 9 bases, with 22 bases between them. Germline V gene sequence: CDR1 LNHNV, CDR2 YYDKDF (reference sequence). This CDR3 spans 15 amino acids. Here the CDR3 DNA reads TGTGCCACCAGCTCTTTTTGGGGGACCTGGGGGGCCCAGTACTTC. This translates into CATSSFWGTWGAQYF.

The table lists this clonotype with many counts. The chain employs TRBV5-6 and TRBJ2-3, with 10 bases that match TRBD2. CDR1 and CDR2 from the germline V gene are SGHDT and YYEEEE. The CDR3 has 15 residues. Germline trimming cut 4 bases from V and 3 bases from J; bases unmatched to any gene: 5. In nucleotides, the CDR3 is TGTGCCAGCAGCCTAGGACTAGCGGAGACAGATACGCAGTATTTT. It translates to CASSLGLAETDTQYF.

There are many counts of this clonotype. A much larger clone differs by one base, so this may be a read error. The chain has TRBV12-3 or TRBV12-4 and TRBJ2-5; D is unclear. This CDR3 has 11 residues. The V and J ends lost 7 bases and 3 bases respectively, with 6 bases between them. DNA for the CDR3: TGTGCCAGCACCTTAAAAGAGACCCAGTACTTC. It encodes CASTLKETQYF.

This clonotype was counted many times. The chain has TRBV10-3 and TRBJ2-7, with D perhaps matching TRBD2 (6 bases). V gave up 8 bases and J gave up 3 bases, with 11 bases separating them. The CDR3 runs 12 residues. The V gene's germline CDR1 is ENHRY and CDR2 SYGVKD. CDR3 in DNA: TGTGCCATCGCCCGGGGGAGCTACGAGCAGTACTTC. Residues: CAIARGSYEQYF.

This clonotype came up many times. V gene TRBV9 combines with J gene TRBJ2-1; the D gene is possibly TRBD2 (5 bases). There are 15 residues in the CDR3. Trimming removed 0 bases from V and 0 bases from J, with 7 bases in between. Germline assignment: CDR1 SGDLS and CDR2 YYNGEE. The CDR3 here is CASSVVGSSYNEQFF. The CDR3 DNA reads TGTGCCAGCAGCGTAGTGGGGAGCTCCTACAATGAGCAGTTCTTC.

V is TRBV20-1 and J is TRBJ2-3, with D tentatively TRBD2 (7 bases). The CDR3 contains 16 residues. V was trimmed by 3 bases and J by 3 bases, leaving 19 bases between them. Per the germline V gene, CDR1 is DFQATT and CDR2 is SNEGSKA (reference sequence). The CDR3 DNA follows: TGCAGTGCTAGTTCCTCTGGGAGGGGGATAACAGATACGCAGTATTTT. Amino acids: CSASSSGRGITDTQYF.

This clonotype was counted many times. The chain is built from TRBV7-2 and TRBJ2-1; D may be TRBD2 (5 bases). The CDR3 runs 12 residues. The V end lost 4 bases, the J end lost 12 bases, and 13 bases lay between the germline ends. Germline V gives CDR1 SGHTA, CDR2 FQGNSA. CDR3 in amino acids: CASSSGSGRQFF. The CDR3 region has the DNA TGTGCCAGCAGCTCGGGGTCGGGGAGGCAGTTCTTC.

This clonotype was counted a few times. Given the absence of the conserved phenylalanine or tryptophan at the CDR3 end, a read error is likely. The genes are TRBV7-9 and TRBJ2-1, with 9 bases identical to TRBD2. The V segment lost 6 bases and the J segment 5 bases; nucleotides outside the gene matches: 8. CDR1 SEHNR and CDR2 FQNEAQ come from the germline V gene (reference sequence). The CDR3 covers 15 residues. The CDR3 spells CASRPGTSSNNEQFS. CDR3 sequence (DNA): TGTGCCAGCAGACCCGGGACTAGCAGCAACAATGAGCAGTTCTCC.

Many counts were recorded for this clonotype. The chain links TRBV12-3 or TRBV12-4 to TRBJ2-1; D may be TRBD2 (5 bases). The CDR3 is 14 amino acids. V shed 2 bases and J shed 5 bases, with 10 bases lying between them. The CDR3 loop is CASSLTVGDNEQFF. Here the CDR3 DNA reads TGTGCCAGCAGTTTAACGGTCGGGGACAATGAGCAGTTCTTC.

This clonotype was counted a few times. The chain links TRBV18 to TRBJ2-3, with 7 bases matching TRBD1. CDR3 size: 17 residues. V trimming: 3 bases; J trimming: 2 bases; junction bases outside the gene matches: 11. The germline V gene encodes CDR1 KGHSH and CDR2 LQKENI. The CDR3, as DNA: TGTGCCAGCTCACCCCCGGTTACAGGGGCCCTCACAGATACGCAGTATTTT. This encodes CASSPPVTGALTDTQYF.

The chain employs TRBV29-1 and TRBJ1-5, with TRBD1 matching over 7 bases. In germline, CDR1 is SQVTM, CDR2 ANQGSEA. The trim removed 7 bases at V and 14 bases at J, leaving 11 bases unmatched. This CDR3 is 11 amino acids long. The CDR3 coding sequence is TGCAGCGCTGCAGAAGGGGGCGTTGAGCATTTT. Its protein product is CSAAEGGVEHF.

A few counts support this clonotype. This chain links TRBV7-2 with TRBJ2-3; 8 positions agree with TRBD2. The trim removed 7 bases at V and 4 bases at J, leaving 7 bases unmatched. Germline CDR1 reads SGHTA; CDR2 reads FQGNSA. The CDR3 has 14 residues. The CDR3 sequence is CASNKGLDSDTQYF. CDR3 DNA: TGTGCCAGCAATAAGGGACTAGACTCAGATACGCAGTATTTT.

The CDR3 DNA follows: TGTGCCAGCAGCCCCGGATCGGTGAACTATGGCTACACCTTC. Residues: CASSPGSVNYGYTF. This chain joins TRBV5-5 and TRBJ1-2; D is undetermined. Germline CDR1 and CDR2: SGHKS and YYEKEE (reference sequence). This CDR3 is 14 amino acids long. Between the trimmed V and J ends, which lost 4 bases and 2 bases, there was a span of 12 bases.

V usage is TRBV7-2 and J usage is TRBJ2-5; 7 bases line up with TRBD1. Germline V gene lookup returns CDR1 SGHTA and CDR2 FQGNSA. The V segment lost 1 base and the J segment 4 bases; nucleotides outside the gene matches: 6. The CDR3 has 15 residues. In nucleotides, the CDR3 is TGTGCCAGCAGCTTAGAGAGGGGGCGGGTAGAGACCCAGTACTTC. It specifies CASSLERGRVETQYF. The complete variable domain, with remaining parts taken from reference TRBV7-2 and TRBJ2-5, reads GAGVSQSPSNKVTEKGKDVELRCDPISGHTALYWYRQSLGQGLEFLIYFQGNSAPDKSGLPSDRFSAERTGGSVSTLTIQRTQQEDSAVYLCASSLERGRVETQYFGPGTRLLVL.

The chain employs TRBV6-5 and TRBJ2-5; 11 nucleotides match TRBD2. Germline CDR1 MNHEY, CDR2 SVGAGI. With V trimmed by 4 bases and J by 7 bases, 11 bases remained unmatched. The CDR3 has 16 amino acids. The CDR3 DNA reads TGTGCCAGCAGTTTCTTAGCGGGGGGGCTTGAGGGGACCCAGTACTTC. This sequence encodes CASSFLAGGLEGTQYF.

This clonotype showed up just a few times. The chain employs TRBV20-1 and TRBJ1-5; a weak D match, TRBD1 (5 bases). Trimming stripped 0 bases from V and 3 bases from J, with 12 bases between. The CDR3 covers 15 residues. Per germline, CDR1 DFQATT and CDR2 SNEGSKA (reference sequence). CDR3 sequence: CSARESQGSNQPQHF. Written as DNA, the CDR3 is TGCAGTGCTAGAGAGTCCCAGGGCTCCAATCAGCCCCAGCATTTT.

In nucleotides, the CDR3 is TGTGCCAGCAGCCCCGGCCCTCGCGGGGCCAAAAACATTCAGTACTTC. Translating gives CASSPGPRGAKNIQYF. The chain links TRBV7-8 to TRBJ2-4; D may be TRBD2 (5 bases). The CDR3 contains 16 residues. The V and J ends lost 5 bases and 1 base respectively, with 15 bases between them. Germline loops: CDR1 SGHVS, CDR2 FQNEAQ.

This clonotype was detected ten times or more. V gene TRBV2 combines with J gene TRBJ1-5, with 9 bases identical to TRBD1. The CDR3 extends over 14 amino acids. The ends lost 8 bases at V and 5 bases at J; junction bases unmatched: 7. Germline CDR1 is SNHLY and CDR2 is FYNNEI. In DNA, the CDR3 is TGTGCCAGCCATACAGGGGGCCGGGATCAGCCCCAGCATTTT. Its translation: CASHTGGRDQPQHF.

The chain carries TRBV20-1 and TRBJ2-1; possibly TRBD1 or TRBD2 for D (5 bases each). V was trimmed by 4 bases and J by 10 bases, leaving 17 bases between them. The germline V gene encodes CDR1 DFQATT and CDR2 SNEGSKA (reference sequence). This CDR3 has 13 residues. The CDR3 loop is CSAIPGTAGEQFF. The CDR3 DNA reads TGCAGTGCTATCCCCGGGACGGCCGGCGAGCAGTTCTTC.